Given below is one TCR beta chain in context. Methods used by the authors: For nucleated cells, counts were estimated from reference gene primer amplification. TCRdb's copy holds only in-frame clones and misses some; the assay was immunoSEQ multiplex PCR. That table supplies the V and J calls and clone size; D and trimming were determined from the DNA. The repertoire holds 75,000 to 95,000 clones, around four fifths seen once, with under 20% in the top ten. This record belongs to a study of blood T cell repertoires in COVID-19. Across the study: Acute and convalescent COVID-19 specimens originated in the United States, Italy and Spain. PBMCs, B-cell-depleted T cells, or T cells provided the cDNA or gDNA that made up the material.

V was shortened by 6 bases and J by 0 bases, with 9 bases between the two germline ends. This CDR3 has 14 amino acids. Germline V lookup: CDR1 SNHLY, CDR2 FYNNEI. The receptor's source is a man older than 75 with active or convalescent COVID-19. This chain uses TRBV2 with TRBJ1-5, with D possibly matching TRBD1 (5 bases). Sequences were obtained from peripheral blood. CDR3 sequence reads: CASRDRNSNQPQHF. The CDR3 nucleotides read TGTGCCAGCAGAGACAGAAATAGCAATCAGCCCCAGCATTTT.